This T cell receptor (beta chain) stems from a study of T cell changes during pregnancy in multiple sclerosis. Produced via immunoSEQ multiplex PCR; TCRdb's table is partial and in-frame only. The data hold around 66,000 clones, with 90% observed a single time. The CDR3 runs 13 residues. Germline CDR1 LNHDA, CDR2 SQIVND (reference sequence). V lost 9 bases and J 5 bases, leaving 16 bases between the germline ends. This receptor was obtained from a female donor in good health, enrolled as a control in a pregnancy study. The gene calls are TRBV19 and TRBJ2-5, with D possibly matching TRBD2 (5 bases). Source: peripheral blood, taken in the first trimester of pregnancy. In DNA, the CDR3 is TGTGCCAGCTTGGACTGGAGTAAGGAGACCCAGTACTTC. Protein product: CASLDWSKETQYF.